This T cell receptor (beta chain) was documented in a study of cytomegalovirus exposure and HLA in healthy donors. Findings of the study overall: Rarity marked most TCR sequences, yet some public TCRs occurred in many donors.

This clone was seen only a few times. Antigen specificity is unknown. Primers for the PCR totalled 60 Vbeta and 13 Jbeta. Clones were read by immunoSEQ multiplex PCR, and TCRdb kept only the in-frame ones, dropping some. This table has some 200,000 clones, 70% to 85% appearing once. Germline CDR1 and CDR2: SNHLY and FYNNEI. V lost 2 bases to trimming and J lost 2 bases; unmatched junction nucleotides: 1. The CDR3 consists of 17 residues. Sequencing was performed on PBMCs. The origin of this receptor is a woman aged 55-69 years in good health and CMV-seropositive. The V and J genes are TRBV2 and TRBJ2-6; 12 positions match TRBD2. This CDR3 is CASSELAGGPGANVLTF. The CDR3 bases are TGTGCCAGCAGTGAACTAGCGGGAGGGCCTGGGGCCAACGTCCTGACTTTC. Looking up the rest from reference TRBV2 and TRBJ2-6 gives the full variable domain: EPEVTQTPSHQVTQMGQEVILRCVPISNHLYFYWYRQILGQKVEFLVSFYNNEISEKSEIFDDQFSVERPDGSNFTLKIRSTKLEDSAMYFCASSELAGGPGANVLTFGAGSRLTVL.